Listed below are T cell receptor beta chains from one sample, sequenced in a study of blood T cells in healthy people across ages. One entry per CDR3 protein, called by TCRdb with MiXCR from the 5' RACE reads. The sample shows just under 550,000 distinct CDR3 sequences, about 24% of them seen only once. The sample was also linked to a second study, of T cells of mothers and their children.

The sample taken for sequencing was blood. The receptors derive from a boy aged 5-17 years in good health. CDR3s include the opening cysteine and the closing phenylalanine or tryptophan. The order of the fields is clone size, V gene, D gene, J gene, CDR3 protein, CDR3 DNA. A D gene is named only where the DNA matches it firmly. Clone size is not always given. Where it is, it says once, few, many or a class for expanded clones.

>-|TRBV20-1|TRBD1|TRBJ1-1
CSVSRQGANTEAFF
TGCAGTGTGTCTAGACAGGGGGCGAACACTGAAGCTTTCTTT
>many|TRBV7-8|-|TRBJ2-7
CASSYGLNYEQYF
TGTGCCAGCAGCTATGGACTCAACTACGAGCAGTACTTC
>-|TRBV10-3|-|TRBJ2-5
CAISESEGMGETQYF
TGCGCCATCAGTGAAAGTGAGGGGATGGGGGAGACCCAGTACTTC
>-|TRBV9|-|TRBJ2-5
CASSAPGRSETQYF
TGTGCCAGCAGCGCCCCGGGGCGGTCAGAGACCCAGTACTTC
>few|TRBV14|TRBD1|TRBJ1-5
CASSQERTGHYQPQHF
TGTGCCAGCAGCCAAGAAAGGACAGGGCACTATCAGCCCCAGCATTTT
>-|TRBV29-1|-|TRBJ1-1
CSVRQIVNTEAFF
TGCAGCGTTCGACAGATAGTGAACACTGAAGCTTTCTTT
>-|TRBV4-1|-|TRBJ2-7
CTSSQETRGSYEQYF
TGCACCAGCAGCCAAGAGACGCGCGGATCCTACGAGCAGTACTTC
>-|TRBV4-1|TRBD2|TRBJ2-7
CASSQPGGTTSPYEQYF
TGCGCCAGCAGCCAACCGGGTGGGACTACGAGCCCCTACGAGCAGTACTTC
>few|TRBV4-3|-|TRBJ1-5
CASSQDFRGNQPQHF
TGCGCCAGCAGCCAAGATTTCAGGGGCAATCAGCCCCAGCATTTT
>-|TRBV4-3|-|TRBJ1-2
CASSQAGGARGYTF
TGCGCCAGCAGCCAAGCTGGGGGGGCGAGGGGCTACACCTTC
>-|TRBV5-1|-|TRBJ1-3
CASTTGPGNTIYF
TGCGCCAGCACGACGGGGCCTGGAAACACCATATATTTT
>few|TRBV5-1|-|TRBJ2-1
CASSLAANEQFF
TGCGCCAGCAGCTTGGCAGCCAATGAGCAGTTCTTC
>few|TRBV12-3/TRBV12-4|-|TRBJ2-7
CASSLEGLGQDEQYF
TGTGCCAGCTCCCTGGAGGGCCTCGGGCAGGACGAGCAGTACTTC
>-|TRBV4-3|-|TRBJ2-2
CASSPREGGFGPGELFF
TGCGCCAGCAGCCCCCGGGAAGGAGGGTTCGGTCCTGGGGAGCTGTTTTTT
>-|TRBV20-1|TRBD1|TRBJ2-1
CSAPSPDRVPYNEQFF
TGCAGTGCCCCTTCCCCGGACAGGGTGCCCTACAATGAGCAGTTCTTC
>-|TRBV20-1|-|TRBJ2-3
CSAPSTDTQYF
TGCAGTGCCCCGAGCACAGATACGCAGTATTTT
>-|TRBV5-6|TRBD1|TRBJ2-1
CASSSRTGWNEQFF
TGTGCCAGCAGCTCTCGGACAGGGTGGAATGAGCAGTTCTTC
>-|TRBV12-3/TRBV12-4|TRBD1|TRBJ1-2
CASSLGQGAGYTF
TGTGCCAGCAGTTTAGGACAGGGCGCTGGCTACACCTTC
>-|TRBV27|TRBD1|TRBJ1-3
CASSPGQGAYTIYF
TGTGCCAGCAGTCCAGGACAGGGGGCGTACACCATATATTTT
>-|TRBV2|-|TRBJ2-1
CARRGMGTQGQFF
TGTGCCAGAAGGGGGATGGGGACCCAAGGGCAGTTCTTC
>few|TRBV29-1|-|TRBJ2-2
CSVENREDTGELFF
TGCAGCGTTGAAAACAGGGAAGACACCGGGGAGCTGTTTTTT
>-|TRBV6-6|-|TRBJ2-1
CASRLGDSLLVKQFF
TGTGCCAGCAGGCTAGGGGATAGTCTGTTAGTAAAGCAGTTCTTC
>-|TRBV7-2|-|TRBJ1-6
CASSFSPQAPLHF
TGTGCCAGCAGCTTCTCGCCCCAGGCACCCCTCCACTTT
>-|TRBV12-3/TRBV12-4|TRBD1|TRBJ1-5
CASSGTALNQPQHF
TGTGCCAGCTCCGGGACAGCACTAAATCAGCCCCAGCATTTT
>many|TRBV7-2|-|TRBJ1-2
CASSFRREDGYTF
TGTGCCAGCAGCTTCCGCAGGGAGGATGGCTACACCTTC
>once|TRBV28|TRBD1|TRBJ2-1
CASRGLDRGFNEQFF
TGTGCCAGCAGGGGATTAGACAGGGGGTTCAATGAGCAGTTCTTC
>-|TRBV5-1|-|TRBJ1-2
CASSLWDGPNYGYTF
TGCGCCAGCAGCTTGTGGGACGGCCCTAACTATGGCTACACCTTC
>-|TRBV7-2|TRBD2|TRBJ2-7
CASSSLRGGPSYEQYF
TGTGCCAGCAGCTCCCTTCGGGGGGGGCCCTCCTACGAGCAGTACTTC
>few|TRBV12-3/TRBV12-4|TRBD2|TRBJ2-3
CASGGGRTDAQYF
TGTGCCAGCGGCGGGGGGCGCACAGATGCGCAGTATTTT